This TCR beta chain was profiled in a study of T cell repertoires in cytomegalovirus infection. Study-level points and caveats: CMV-specific TCR beta clonotypes restricted by HLA-C were the ones dominating the ex vivo response.

This CDR3 has 13 residues. Trimming took 3 bases from V and 7 from J; bases not matched to a gene: 1. From germline, CDR1 is SGHTA and CDR2 FQGNSA. The sample holds a few counts of this clonotype. Its matching antigen is unknown. TCRdb re-called the reads through MiXCR, storing one row per CDR3 protein. The table records about 570,000 distinct CDR3 sequences, just under 40% of them present only once. The V call is TRBV7-2, the J call TRBJ2-4, with TRBD1 identical over 9 bases. The TCR was taken from a human donor in good health (CMV status not recorded). Some clones in this sample may be carry-over from other donors' samples. This specimen was cultured PBMCs, taken from culture after CMV antigen stimulation. The CDR3 nucleotides read TGTGCCAGCAGCTTTGACAGGGGGAACATTCAGTACTTC. As protein: CASSFDRGNIQYF.